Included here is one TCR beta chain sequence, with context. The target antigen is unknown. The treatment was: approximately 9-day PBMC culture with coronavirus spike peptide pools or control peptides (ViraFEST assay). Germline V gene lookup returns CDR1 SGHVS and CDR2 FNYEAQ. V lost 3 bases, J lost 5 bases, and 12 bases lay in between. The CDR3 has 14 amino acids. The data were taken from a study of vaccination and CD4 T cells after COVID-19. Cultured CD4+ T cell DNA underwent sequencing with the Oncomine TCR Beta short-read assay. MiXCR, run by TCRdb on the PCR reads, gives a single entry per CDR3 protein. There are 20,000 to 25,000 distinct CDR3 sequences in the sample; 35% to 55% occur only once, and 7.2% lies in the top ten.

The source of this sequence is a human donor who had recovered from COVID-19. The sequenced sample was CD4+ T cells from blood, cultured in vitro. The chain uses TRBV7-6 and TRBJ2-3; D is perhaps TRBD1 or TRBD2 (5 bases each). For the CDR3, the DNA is TGTGCCAGCAGCTTGGGACCGGACCGAGATACGCAGTATTTT. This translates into CASSLGPDRDTQYF.